This passage covers 25 T cell receptor beta chains from one sample sequenced in a study of PD-1 blockade in classical Hodgkin lymphoma. No patient escaped relapse after autologous stem cell transplantation, and brentuximab vedotin exposure varied. Measured with immunoSEQ multiplex PCR; TCRdb has only the in-frame clones, and not every one. The sample carries under 95,000 clones, about 92% recorded once. The sequencing here drew on peripheral blood mononuclear cells (PBMCs), taken at baseline. Receptor source: a human donor with classical Hodgkin lymphoma.

The chain employs TRBV5-1 and TRBJ2-7; 9 nucleotides agree with TRBD1. Germline-derived CDR1 and CDR2 are SGHRS and YFSETQ. The CDR3 length is 14 residues. V was pared by 3 bases and J by 2 bases, with 3 bases of the junction left unmatched. The CDR3 region has the DNA TGCGCCAGCAGCTACGGGACAGGGACCTACGAGCAGTACTTC. Translation gives CASSYGTGTYEQYF.

The J gene is TRBJ2-7, the V gene TRBV5-6; TRBD1 might be the D (5 bases). Trimming left V 0 bases short and J 1 base short, with 8 bases between. The CDR3 consists of 14 residues. Germline V gene lookup returns CDR1 SGHDT and CDR2 YYEEEE. CDR3 sequence (DNA): TGTGCCAGCAGCTTGGCCCCAGGGTCCTACGAGCAGTACTTC. Translated, it gives CASSLAPGSYEQYF.

The chain uses TRBV5-8 and TRBJ2-3; the D call may be TRBD1 or TRBD2 (6 bases each). Trimming pared 0 bases from V and 0 bases from J, leaving 11 bases between. The germline CDR1 and CDR2 sequences are SGHTS and YDEGEE. The CDR3 covers 16 residues. CDR3 bases: TGTGCCAGCAGCTTGGTAGGGGGGTCTAGCACAGATACGCAGTATTTT. It specifies CASSLVGGSSTDTQYF.

This chain uses TRBV28 with TRBJ2-7; D not certain. CDR3 length equals 15 residues. Between the trimmed V and J ends, which lost 4 bases and 6 bases, there was a span of 19 bases. Germline V gives CDR1 MDHEN, CDR2 SYDVKM. This chain's CDR3 is CASSYTPLSPFEQYF. DNA for the CDR3: TGTGCCAGCAGTTACACTCCCCTCTCCCCCTTCGAGCAGTACTTC. The complete variable domain, with remaining parts taken from reference TRBV28 and TRBJ2-7, reads DVKVTQSSRYLVKRTGEKVFLECVQDMDHENMFWYRQDPGLGLRLIYFSYDVKMKEKGDIPEGYSVSREKKERFSLILESASTNQTSMYLCASSYTPLSPFEQYFGPGTRLTVT.

The rearrangement joins TRBV7-9 to TRBJ2-4; 12 bases line up with TRBD2. The germline gives CDR1 SEHNR, CDR2 FQNEAQ (reference sequence). The CDR3 sequence is 14 residues long. With V trimmed by 1 base and J by 10 bases, 2 bases remained unmatched. As DNA, the CDR3 is TGTGCCAGCAGCTTAGACCTAGCGGGAGGGATTCAGTACTTC. Translation gives CASSLDLAGGIQYF.

The rearrangement uses TRBV27 and TRBJ1-4, with 9 bases lining up with TRBD1. Germline V gene lookup returns CDR1 MNHEY and CDR2 SMNVEV (reference sequence). Trimming removed 0 bases from V and 0 bases from J; junction bases left unmatched: 11. The CDR3 consists of 20 residues. The CDR3 here is CASSLSGTGNVRATNEKLFF. Written as DNA, the CDR3 is TGTGCCAGCAGTTTATCCGGGACAGGGAATGTGAGGGCAACTAATGAAAAACTGTTTTTT.

Only a few counts were recorded for this clone. The chain links TRBV5-1 to TRBJ2-2; TRBD1 matches 9 bases. The J segment lost 0 bases and the V segment lost 5 bases, leaving 5 bases of the junction unmatched. Germline V gene sequence: CDR1 SGHRS, CDR2 YFSETQ. The CDR3 loop spans 16 amino acids. CDR3 residues: CASRGTGLSNTGELFF. For the CDR3, the DNA is TGCGCCAGCAGGGGGACAGGGCTATCGAACACCGGGGAGCTGTTTTTT.

The chain joins TRBV6-5 to TRBJ2-7, with TRBD1 matching over 7 bases. The CDR3 sequence is 16 residues long. Germline V gene data show CDR1 as MNHEY and CDR2 as SVGAGI. J gave up 2 bases and V 0 bases, and 7 bases lay outside the gene matches. The CDR3 spells CASSYSRDSFAYEQYF. As DNA, the CDR3 is TGTGCCAGCAGTTACTCCAGGGACAGTTTTGCCTACGAGCAGTACTTC.

The V call is TRBV7-8, the J call TRBJ1-4; D is perhaps TRBD1 (5 bases). V was pared by 3 bases and J by 10 bases, with 12 bases between. The CDR3 spans 13 residues. Germline V gives CDR1 SGHVS, CDR2 FQNEAQ. The CDR3 DNA sequence: TGTGCCAGCAGCTTGGCGGGGGTGGGAAAACTGTTTTTT. This gives the protein CASSLAGVGKLFF.

This sequence joins TRBV11-2 and TRBJ2-5, with TRBD2 identical over 8 bases. CDR3 size: 15 residues. Germline V gene lookup returns CDR1 SGHAT and CDR2 FQNNGV. V gave up 4 bases and J gave up 4 bases; unmatched junction bases: 8. This CDR3 reads CASSSYGGAGETQYF. The CDR3 DNA follows: TGTGCCAGCAGCTCTTACGGGGGGGCCGGAGAGACCCAGTACTTC.

The V call is TRBV6-6, the J call TRBJ1-2; TRBD1 might be the D (5 bases). The CDR3 is 14 amino acids. Germline CDR1 and CDR2: MNHNY and SVGAGI (reference sequence). Trimming left V 2 bases short and J 4 bases short, with 11 bases between. CDR3 region: CASSYAGQGYGYTF. The CDR3 bases are TGTGCCAGCAGTTACGCGGGGCAGGGCTATGGCTACACCTTC.

The genes are TRBV19 and TRBJ2-3; D is unclear. The CDR3 consists of 16 residues. Germline V gives CDR1 LNHDA, CDR2 SQIVND (reference sequence). The V and J ends lost 3 bases and 0 bases respectively, with 13 bases between them. DNA for the CDR3: TGTGCCAGTAGTATGTGGGTATCGGATAGCACAGATACGCAGTATTTT. It yields the protein CASSMWVSDSTDTQYF.

The chain carries TRBV7-9 and TRBJ2-7; no clear D. The germline CDR1 and CDR2 sequences are SEHNR and FQNEAQ (reference sequence). This CDR3 spans 13 amino acids. Trimming cost V 3 bases and J 2 bases, with 8 bases left between them. This CDR3 is CASSFWPPYEQYF. The CDR3 DNA reads TGTGCCAGCAGCTTCTGGCCCCCCTACGAGCAGTACTTC.

The chain has TRBV6-4 and TRBJ2-3; a weak D match, TRBD1 (5 bases). CDR3 size: 13 residues. Germline V gives CDR1 MRHNA, CDR2 SNTAGT. Trimming removed 0 bases from V and 7 bases from J, with 8 bases in between. DNA of the CDR3: TGTGCCAGCAGTGACTCACAGGAGAATACGCAGTATTTT. Amino acid sequence: CASSDSQENTQYF.

This chain uses TRBV28 with TRBJ1-2, with 8 nucleotides matching TRBD1. The CDR3 is made up of 15 amino acids. V was pared by 2 bases and J by 4 bases, with 6 bases of the junction left unmatched. Germline V lookup: CDR1 MDHEN, CDR2 SYDVKM. CDR3 region: CASSLRGQGGYGYTF. CDR3 nucleotides: TGTGCCAGCAGTTTACGCGGACAGGGAGGCTATGGCTACACCTTC.

The chain recombines TRBV2 with TRBJ1-3, with D unclear. Germline-derived CDR1 and CDR2 are SNHLY and FYNNEI. Trimming cost V 3 bases and J 0 bases, with 12 bases left between them. The CDR3 is 16 residues long. The chain's CDR3 is CASSDGSGGSGNTIYF. DNA of the CDR3: TGTGCCAGCAGTGACGGGTCGGGAGGCTCTGGAAACACCATATATTTT.

The chain is built from TRBV7-9 and TRBJ2-1; D uncertain. This CDR3 comprises 16 residues. CDR1 is SEHNR, CDR2 FQNEAQ, per germline (reference sequence). V lost 5 bases and J lost 0, with 14 bases in between. CDR3 DNA: TGTGCCAGCAGCCTGGGGTTGTTTCTCTCCTACAATGAGCAGTTCTTC. This translates into CASSLGLFLSYNEQFF.

The chain employs TRBV21-1 and TRBJ1-2; whether TRBD1, the table's D call, matches the DNA was not checked. TRBV21-1 counts as a pseudogene. CDR3 length: 16 residues. The CDR3 spells CASSIKTRHYIYGYTF. The CDR3 DNA reads as TGTGCCAGCAGTATAAAGACGAGACATTACATCTATGGCTACACCTTC.

This chain joins TRBV7-9 and TRBJ2-5, with 8 nucleotides matching TRBD2. Germline assignment: CDR1 SEHNR and CDR2 FQNEAQ (reference sequence). There are 15 residues in the CDR3. With V trimmed by 0 bases and J by 1 base, 1 base remained unmatched. Here the CDR3 reads CASSLATSGQETQYF. Here the CDR3 DNA reads TGTGCCAGCAGCTTAGCTACTAGCGGCCAAGAGACCCAGTACTTC.

The chain links TRBV4-2 to TRBJ2-5, with 11 bases fitting TRBD2. The V and J ends lost 1 base and 5 bases, in that order; junction bases with no gene match: 12. The CDR3 has 18 residues. Germline values: CDR1 LGHNA, CDR2 YNFKEQ. The CDR3 coding sequence is TGTGCCAGCAGCCAAGCCACTAGCGGGAGTCGGTGGGTGGAGACCCAGTACTTC. Translation gives CASSQATSGSRWVETQYF.

The chain uses TRBV20-1 and TRBJ2-1; no firm D call. Germline CDR1 and CDR2: DFQATT and SNEGSKA (reference sequence). The CDR3 sequence is 10 residues long. Deletions cut 6 bases from V and 7 bases from J, with 7 bases between. CDR3 in DNA: TGCAGTGCCCTAGGGAATGAGCAGTTCTTC. It codes for CSALGNEQFF.

The rearrangement links TRBV6-5 to TRBJ1-2; D may be TRBD1 (5 bases). The CDR3 extends over 15 amino acids. The germline gives CDR1 MNHEY, CDR2 SVGAGI. V lost 5 bases and J lost 1, with 14 bases in between. The CDR3 DNA reads as TGTGCCAGCAGTGCGGGGGACCTAAGTAACTATGGCTACACCTTC. It specifies CASSAGDLSNYGYTF.

This clone has just a few counts. The rearrangement uses TRBV21-1 and TRBJ2-1; the D call in the table, TRBD1, was not verified against the DNA. TRBV21-1 has pseudogene status. The CDR3 is 17 amino acids. CDR3 DNA sequence: TGTGCCAGCAGCAACGGGTCCCAGGGGCCGTTCTACAATGAGCAGTTCTTC. Protein: CASSNGSQGPFYNEQFF.

The V gene is TRBV7-9, the J gene TRBJ1-3; D is perhaps TRBD1 (5 bases). Trimming stripped 6 bases from V and 14 bases from J, with 29 bases between. Germline V gene sequence: CDR1 SEHNR, CDR2 FQNEAQ (reference sequence). The CDR3 has 16 amino acids. DNA of the CDR3: TGTGCCAGCAGACATTTCACCTCGACAGCTAGTGCGGCTTTATATTTT. Amino acid sequence: CASRHFTSTASAALYF.

The V call is TRBV7-9, the J call TRBJ1-2; D might be TRBD1 (5 bases). The germline CDR1 and CDR2 sequences are SEHNR and FQNEAQ (reference sequence). The CDR3 runs to 11 residues. V gave up 1 base and J gave up 8 bases, with 5 bases separating them. The chain's CDR3 is CASSLEGGYTF. CDR3 nucleotides: TGTGCCAGCAGCTTAGAGGGGGGCTACACCTTC.